Below, 16 T cell receptor beta chains from the same sample are listed, as sequenced in a study of breast tumors, draining lymph nodes, adjacent tissues. TCRdb reprocessed the multiplex PCR reads with MiXCR, giving one entry per CDR3 protein. Counted here are 10,000 to 15,000 distinct CDR3 sequences, 36% occurring once; the ten biggest clones make up 13% to 15%. The sequenced sample consisted of breast tumor tissue. The receptors were sampled from a female donor with breast cancer. Some clones in this sample may be carry-over from other donors' samples.

This clonotype was seen a single time. The rearrangement links TRBV2 to TRBJ2-3; maybe TRBD2 (6 bases). The germline V and J ends were trimmed by 7 bases and 0 bases, with 17 bases remaining between them. The CDR3 loop spans 16 amino acids. Germline-derived CDR1 and CDR2 are SNHLY and FYNNEI. The CDR3 DNA reads TGTGCCAGCAAGAGGCGTGGAGGGATCAGCACAGATACGCAGTATTTT. Translated: CASKRRGGISTDTQYF. Full variable domain (rest looked up from reference TRBV2 and TRBJ2-3): EPEVTQTPSHQVTQMGQEVILRCVPISNHLYFYWYRQILGQKVEFLVSFYNNEISEKSEIFDDQFSVERPDGSNFTLKIRSTKLEDSAMYFCASKRRGGISTDTQYFGPGTRLTVL.

This clonotype was seen ten or more times. The rearrangement links TRBV28 to TRBJ2-1; D uncertain. The V end was cut by 7 bases, the J end by 7 bases, with 5 bases between. The CDR3 totals 10 residues. The germline V gene encodes CDR1 MDHEN and CDR2 SYDVKM. The CDR3 loop reads CASMRNEQFF. In DNA, the CDR3 is TGTGCCAGCATGAGGAATGAGCAGTTCTTC.

This chain links TRBV19 with TRBJ2-5; TRBD1 aligns across 8 bases. CDR3 length equals 15 residues. Per the germline V gene, CDR1 is LNHDA and CDR2 is SQIVND (reference sequence). V shed 7 bases, J shed 5 bases, and the junction held 12 bases outside the gene matches. The CDR3 DNA follows: TGTGCCAGTACCTCGACAGGGGCGAGCGGCGAGACCCAGTACTTC. Translating gives CASTSTGASGETQYF.

This clonotype was picked up many times. CDR3: CASSEDGGASYEQYF. The CDR3 DNA reads as TGTGCCAGCAGTGAAGATGGGGGAGCCTCCTACGAGCAGTACTTC. This rearrangement joins TRBV6-1 to TRBJ2-7; either TRBD1 or TRBD2 may fit D (5 bases each). Germline V gives CDR1 MNHNS, CDR2 SASEGT. V lost 1 base and J 0 bases, leaving 10 bases between the germline ends. There are 15 residues in the CDR3.

This chain links TRBV20-1 with TRBJ2-3, with 10 positions matching TRBD2. V lost 5 bases to trimming and J lost 7 bases; unmatched junction nucleotides: 6. This CDR3 contains 13 residues. The germline gives CDR1 DFQATT, CDR2 SNEGSKA (reference sequence). The CDR3 protein is CSAARTSGNTQYF. Here the CDR3 DNA reads TGCAGTGCTGCCCGGACTAGCGGTAATACGCAGTATTTT.

Note on this clonotype: Since a much larger clone is just one base distant, this may be a read error. This chain links TRBV19 with TRBJ1-3; D might be TRBD1 (5 bases). The CDR3 totals 15 residues. CDR1 is LNHDA and CDR2 is SQIVND in the germline V gene (reference sequence). The CDR3 spells CASKRDGTSGNTVYF. For the CDR3, the DNA is TGTGCCAGTAAGAGGGACGGGACGAGTGGAAACACCGTATATTTT.

About this clonotype: Because it lacks the conserved phenylalanine or tryptophan at the end, this CDR3 is likely a read error. Because the CDR3's place on the DNA is in doubt, the DNA is left out and the CDR3 is given as listed by TCRdb. V is TRBV20-1 and J is TRBJ1-2. CDR1 and CDR2 from the germline V gene are DFQATT and SNEGSKA (reference sequence). With termini counted, the CDR3 has 12 amino acids. The CDR3 here is CSAVRGDYGYAL.

Comments on this clonotype: One end of the junction fails to match germline, which may point to a read error. The chain uses TRBV9 and TRBJ2-3, with unresolved D. Germline assignment: CDR1 SGDLS and CDR2 YYNGEE. There are 13 residues in the CDR3. Here the CDR3 DNA reads TGTGCCAGCAGCCTACTTTCGGGTGCTACGCGGTATTTT. Translating it yields CASSLLSGATRYF. The full variable domain, completed using reference TRBV9 and TRBJ2-3, is DSGVTQTPKHLITATGQRVTLRCSPRSGDLSVYWYQQSLDQGLQFLIQYYNGEERAKGNILERFSAQQFPDLHSELNLSSLELGDSALYFCASSLLSGATRYFGPGTRLTVL.

Ten or more counts support this clonotype. The chain recombines TRBV15 with TRBJ2-5; no clear D. Trimming shortened V by 1 base and J by 5 bases, and 5 bases separated the two germline ends. The length of the CDR3 is 12 residues. Germline V CDR1 and CDR2: LNHNV, YYDKDF (reference sequence). Here the CDR3 DNA reads TGTGCCACCAGCAGAGTACGGGAGACCCAGTACTTC. This codes for CATSRVRETQYF.

The chain employs TRBV7-2 and TRBJ2-6; D is possibly TRBD1 or TRBD2 (5 bases each). The CDR3 spans 15 residues. V gave up 3 bases and J gave up 4 bases, with 10 bases separating them. Germline lookup yields CDR1 SGHTA and CDR2 FQGNSA. As DNA, the CDR3 is TGTGCCAGCAGCTTCTGGGGGTCCGGGGCCAACGTCCTGACTTTC. It is translated as CASSFWGSGANVLTF. Together with reference TRBV7-2 and TRBJ2-6, the CDR3 gives the full variable domain: GAGVSQSPSNKVTEKGKDVELRCDPISGHTALYWYRQSLGQGLEFLIYFQGNSAPDKSGLPSDRFSAERTGGSVSTLTIQRTQQEDSAVYLCASSFWGSGANVLTFGAGSRLTVL.

The chain employs TRBV20-1 and TRBJ1-1; TRBD1 might be the D (6 bases). Germline V CDR1 and CDR2: DFQATT, SNEGSKA (reference sequence). This CDR3 is built from 14 residues. V was trimmed by 3 bases and J by 2 bases, leaving 13 bases between them. The chain's CDR3 is CSASLGGINTEAFF. The CDR3 DNA reads TGCAGTGCTAGTCTCGGGGGCATAAACACTGAAGCTTTCTTT.

Concerning this clonotype: Just one base apart from a much larger clone, this may be a read error. This rearrangement joins TRBV18 to TRBJ2-3, with 7 bases matching TRBD1. CDR1 and CDR2 (germline): KGHSH, LQKENI. The CDR3 extends over 15 amino acids. Here the CDR3 reads CVSSPRQGGTDTQYF. DNA of the CDR3: TGTGTCAGCTCACCCAGACAGGGCGGCACAGATACGCAGTATTTT.

Comments on this clonotype: A junction boundary mismatches the germline segment, possibly from a read error. This sequence joins TRBV6-6 and TRBJ2-3, with a weak D call TRBD2 (5 bases). This CDR3 spans 14 amino acids. Per the germline V gene, CDR1 is MNHNY and CDR2 is SVGAGI (reference sequence). The CDR3 protein is CASSYLRDEDTQYF. The CDR3 region has the DNA TGTGCCAGCAGTTACCTACGGGATGAGGATACGCAGTATTTC.

This clonotype was found many times. The chain couples TRBV20-1 to TRBJ1-6; D possibly corresponds to TRBD1 (5 bases). CDR1 is DFQATT and CDR2 is SNEGSKA in the germline V gene (reference sequence). V was shortened by 1 base and J by 0 bases, with 13 bases between the two germline ends. This CDR3 region has 17 residues. CDR3 coding DNA: TGCAGTGCTAGAGTCGGGGGACCGAGCTCCTATAATTCACCCCTCCACTTT. It translates to CSARVGGPSSYNSPLHF.

This sequence joins TRBV5-1 and TRBJ2-3; D not certain. In germline, CDR1 is SGHRS, CDR2 YFSETQ. Trimming cost V 3 bases and J 2 bases, with 4 bases left between them. The CDR3 extends over 12 amino acids. In DNA form, the CDR3 reads TGCGCCAGCAGCTACGACACAGATACGCAGTATTTT. This codes for CASSYDTDTQYF. The whole variable domain, filled in from reference TRBV5-1 and TRBJ2-3, reads KAGVTQTPRYLIKTRGQQVTLSCSPISGHRSVSWYQQTPGQGLQFLFEYFSETQRNKGNFPGRFSGRQFSNSRSEMNVSTLELGDSALYLCASSYDTDTQYFGPGTRLTVL.

This clonotype was seen ten or more times. This chain links TRBV2 with TRBJ2-7; tentatively, D is TRBD2 (6 bases). Germline CDR1 and CDR2: SNHLY and FYNNEI. Trimming stripped 4 bases from V and 5 bases from J, with 15 bases between. The CDR3 is 14 residues long. This CDR3 is CASSVEGRVNEQYF. DNA for the CDR3: TGTGCCAGCAGTGTGGAGGGGCGGGTGAACGAGCAGTACTTC. The full variable domain, completed using reference TRBV2 and TRBJ2-7, is EPEVTQTPSHQVTQMGQEVILRCVPISNHLYFYWYRQILGQKVEFLVSFYNNEISEKSEIFDDQFSVERPDGSNFTLKIRSTKLEDSAMYFCASSVEGRVNEQYFGPGTRLTVT.